This is a list of T cell receptor beta chains from one sample in a study of shared clonotypes between healthy human individuals. Using immunoSEQ multiplex PCR, the repertoire was profiled, and TCRdb retains in-frame clones only, with some absent. The sample holds 650,000 to 700,000 clones, 90% seen once. The sequenced sample was memory CD8+ T cells from PBMCs. These TCRs come from a young man in good health. Some clones in this sample may be carry-over from other donors' samples. The CDR3 runs from the conserved cysteine through the conserved F or W. Fields, in order: V gene, CDR3 protein.

TRBV27,CASSGGPSSYEQYF
TRBV28,CASSSGTSGTDTQYF
TRBV27,CASSLTSGRPSSYEQYF
TRBV7-6,CASSPASQWNTEAFF
TRBV7-9,CASSFRGLPEAFF
TRBV7-9,CASSPRRLAANEQFF
TRBV4-1,CASSQDDGRHQPQHF
TRBV7-8,CASSYSLAGGRTDTQYF
TRBV18,CASSPTSGAYEQYF
TRBV7-8,CASSLISRGLSWDQYF
TRBV28,CASSWGTAYEQYF
TRBV28,CASSLRTGVTEAFF
TRBV11-2,CASSSYRENTGELFF
TRBV9,CASSFTDTQYF
TRBV6-5,CASRSHAGATDTQYF
TRBV5-6,CASSGDVDFIGFF
TRBV7-6,CASSPRGAGNPLSHTEAFF
TRBV5-1,CASSLAAQMWDNEQFF
TRBV9,CASSTGQGAGTDTQYF
TRBV30,CAWSDDRDHSGNTIYF
TRBV30,CAWSARFSGNTIYF
TRBV5-1,CASRFPRDRNTGELFF
TRBV7-8,CASSLAGQGVVGYTF
TRBV7-9,CASSRGVIETQYF
TRBV2,CASGRSFYGYTF
TRBV9,CASSVVSVNTEAFF
TRBV7-9,CASSQDRVYWFF
TRBV27,CASSPRTGSDGYTF
TRBV4-1,CASSQDRTYSSYEQYF
TRBV30,CAWSVQREGLYEQYF
TRBV15,CATSRSGTPARNEQFF
TRBV19,CASSITPFGGNQPQHF
TRBV19,CASTAYGELFF
TRBV29-1,CSVSGEDQETQYF
TRBV9,CASAASTDTQYF
TRBV15,CATSPGGVNQPQHF
TRBV6-6,CASSYFTGPLRYEQYF
TRBV15,CATSRKGTETTHEQYF
TRBV7-9,CASSLGNQPQHF
TRBV11-3,CASRRRSNIAGGNEQFF
TRBV7-9,CASSPNSGRETYEQYF
TRBV10-2,CASSGQGNQPQHF
TRBV2,CASSVSAGSYEQYF
TRBV27,CASSPSGQLIYEQYF
TRBV27,CAVNRGPNEQFF
TRBV9,CASSVDRESSYNEQFF
TRBV5-1,CASSLVAGSTDTQYF